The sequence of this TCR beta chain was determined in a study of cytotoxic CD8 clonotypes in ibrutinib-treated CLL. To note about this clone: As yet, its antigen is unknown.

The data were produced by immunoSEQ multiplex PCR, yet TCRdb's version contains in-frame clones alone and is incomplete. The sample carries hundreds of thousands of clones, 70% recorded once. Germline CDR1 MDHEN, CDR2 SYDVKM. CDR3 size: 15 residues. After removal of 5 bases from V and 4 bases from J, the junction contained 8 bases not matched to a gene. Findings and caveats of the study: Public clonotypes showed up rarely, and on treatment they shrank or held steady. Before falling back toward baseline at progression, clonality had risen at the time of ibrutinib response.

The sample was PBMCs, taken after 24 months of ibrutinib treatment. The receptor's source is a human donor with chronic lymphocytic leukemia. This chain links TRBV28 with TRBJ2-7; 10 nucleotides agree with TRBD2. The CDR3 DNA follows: TGTGCCAGCAGTCTGATGGGTAGCGGGAGGTACGAGCAGTACTTC. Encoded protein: CASSLMGSGRYEQYF. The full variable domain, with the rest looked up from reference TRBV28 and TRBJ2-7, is DVKVTQSSRYLVKRTGEKVFLECVQDMDHENMFWYRQDPGLGLRLIYFSYDVKMKEKGDIPEGYSVSREKKERFSLILESASTNQTSMYLCASSLMGSGRYEQYFGPGTRLTVT.